Shown below are 32 T cell receptor beta chains from a single sample sequenced in a study of blood T cell repertoires in COVID-19. Here immunoSEQ multiplex PCR was the method, and the copy in TCRdb shows in-frame clones only, minus some. The profile shows 250,000 or so clones, about nine tenths of them singletons. Sequencing was performed on peripheral blood. These receptors all come from a man aged 25-40 years with COVID-19, enrolled during active disease.

This chain uses TRBV5-5 with TRBJ1-1; D uncertain. Germline CDR1 reads SGHKS; CDR2 reads YYEKEE (reference sequence). The CDR3 runs 16 residues. Between the trimmed V and J ends, which lost 3 bases and 0 bases, there was a span of 15 bases. The CDR3 nucleotides are TGTGCCAGCAGCTCGCTAGGCGGGCCAATGAACACTGAAGCTTTCTTT. Amino acids: CASSSLGGPMNTEAFF.

CDR3: CASSQQTGGIYGYTF. CDR3 DNA sequence: TGTGCCAGCAGCCAACAGACAGGGGGCATCTATGGCTACACCTTC. The rearrangement joins TRBV7-9 to TRBJ1-2, with 10 bases aligning to TRBD1. The V gene end was trimmed by 5 bases and the J gene end by 4 bases; junction bases not matched to a gene: 7. Germline V gene lookup returns CDR1 SEHNR and CDR2 FQNEAQ (reference sequence). This CDR3 is 15 amino acids long. Using reference TRBV7-9 and TRBJ1-2 for the parts outside the CDR3, the full variable domain is DTGVSQNPRHKITKRGQNVTFRCDPISEHNRLYWYRQTLGQGPEFLTYFQNEAQLEKSRLLSDRFSAERPKGSFSTLEIQRTEQGDSAMYLCASSQQTGGIYGYTFGSGTRLTVV.

This chain connects TRBV28 to TRBJ1-2, with D possibly matching TRBD1 (6 bases). V lost 8 bases and J lost 4, with 14 bases in between. The V gene's germline CDR1 is MDHEN and CDR2 SYDVKM. The CDR3 is 13 residues long. CDR3 amino acids: CASRMADSYGYTF. For the CDR3, the DNA is TGTGCCAGCCGAATGGCGGACAGCTATGGCTACACCTTC.

The genes are TRBV6-6 and TRBJ1-2, with 9 nucleotides matching TRBD1. Looked up from germline, CDR1 is MNHNY and CDR2 is SVGAGI (reference sequence). The V segment lost 11 bases and the J segment 6 bases; nucleotides outside the gene matches: 7. The CDR3 has 12 residues. This CDR3 reads CAGGTGLDGYTF. The DNA for the CDR3 is TGTGCCGGGGGGACAGGGCTGGATGGCTACACCTTC.

The chain combines TRBV18 with TRBJ1-1; the D is unclear. Trimming removed 3 bases at V and 7 bases at J, with 12 bases between. Germline-derived CDR1 and CDR2 are KGHSH and LQKENI. This CDR3 has 13 residues. CDR3 sequence: CASSPRGGYEAFF. The CDR3 nucleotides read TGTGCCAGCTCACCGCGCGGTGGATATGAAGCTTTCTTT.

The J gene is TRBJ2-2, the V gene TRBV6-5; the D gene is possibly TRBD1 (6 bases). Germline CDR1 is MNHEY and CDR2 is SVGAGI. V was trimmed by 9 bases and J by 6 bases, leaving 20 bases between them. The CDR3 totals 15 residues. The DNA of the CDR3 is TGTGCCAGTTTAATTGGACAGTTGGGCGCCGGGGAGCTGTTTTTT. It specifies CASLIGQLGAGELFF.

V is TRBV6-2 or TRBV6-3 and J is TRBJ1-4; D remains unclear. The germline V gene encodes CDR1 MNHEY and CDR2 SVGEGT. V was shortened by 4 bases and J by 12 bases, with 12 bases between the two germline ends. CDR3 length equals 12 residues. Written as DNA, the CDR3 is TGTGCCAGCAGTTCCCGAGGAAGAGAACTGTTTTTT. Its protein is CASSSRGRELFF.

V gene TRBV3-1 (or the pseudogene TRBV3-2) combines with J gene TRBJ2-7; TRBD1 might be the D (7 bases). Germline assignment: CDR1 LGHDT and CDR2 YNNKEL (reference sequence). Trimming left V 3 bases short and J 1 base short, with 10 bases between. This CDR3 is built from 14 residues. The CDR3 nucleotides read TGTGCCAGCAGCCAGGAGGGGGCGTCCTACGAGCAGTACTTC. Its translation is CASSQEGASYEQYF.

The chain couples TRBV7-2 to TRBJ2-3; tentative D call: TRBD2 (6 bases). The CDR3 covers 16 residues. Germline CDR1 is SGHTA and CDR2 is FQGNSA. Trimming pared 5 bases from V and 0 bases from J, leaving 15 bases between. CDR3 in amino acids: CASSPSGPISTDTQYF. CDR3 coding DNA: TGTGCCAGCAGCCCCAGCGGGCCCATTAGCACAGATACGCAGTATTTT.

This chain joins TRBV15 and TRBJ1-2, with a possible D match to TRBD1 (6 bases). V was trimmed by 0 bases and J by 7 bases, leaving 15 bases between them. The CDR3 has 15 residues. Germline CDR1 reads LNHNV; CDR2 reads YYDKDF (reference sequence). CDR3 in DNA: TGTGCCACCAGCAGAGATAAGGCAGGGGAGGGTGGCTACACCTTC. Translating it yields CATSRDKAGEGGYTF.

This chain connects TRBV5-4 to TRBJ1-1, with 9 bases lining up with TRBD1. The length of the CDR3 is 17 residues. J gave up 1 base and V 3 bases, and 10 bases lay outside the gene matches. Germline loops: CDR1 SGHNT, CDR2 YYREEE (reference sequence). The CDR3 sequence: CASSSASDRGANTEAFF. CDR3 sequence (DNA): TGTGCCAGCAGCTCTGCCTCTGACAGGGGGGCGAACACTGAAGCTTTCTTT.

The chain has TRBV10-3 and TRBJ1-4, with a weak D call TRBD1 (6 bases). Per germline, CDR1 ENHRY and CDR2 SYGVKD. The V and J ends lost 0 bases and 2 bases respectively, with 16 bases between them. The CDR3 is 18 residues long. For the CDR3, the DNA is TGTGCCATCAGTGAGTCAGCAGGGGTCCCTGGGACTAATGAAAAACTGTTTTTT. Amino acid sequence: CAISESAGVPGTNEKLFF.

This chain links TRBV19 with TRBJ2-1, with TRBD1 matching over 11 bases. The trim removed 5 bases at V and 6 bases at J, leaving 6 bases unmatched. Germline CDR1 and CDR2: LNHDA and SQIVND (reference sequence). The CDR3 is 15 residues long. Here the CDR3 reads CASSPRDRGFNEQFF. CDR3 coding DNA: TGTGCCAGTAGTCCTCGGGACAGGGGGTTCAATGAGCAGTTCTTC.

This chain joins TRBV19 and TRBJ2-3; weak D call: TRBD1 (6 bases). This CDR3 contains 15 residues. Trimming took off 2 bases at V and 4 bases at J, with 13 bases between the two ends. Germline assignment: CDR1 LNHDA and CDR2 SQIVND (reference sequence). This CDR3 reads CASSINKGVPDTQYF. The CDR3 DNA sequence: TGTGCCAGTAGTATAAACAAGGGGGTCCCAGATACGCAGTATTTT. Together with reference TRBV19 and TRBJ2-3, the CDR3 gives the full variable domain: DGGITQSPKYLFRKEGQNVTLSCEQNLNHDAMYWYRQDPGQGLRLIYYSQIVNDFQKGDIAEGYSVSREKKESFPLTVTSAQKNPTAFYLCASSINKGVPDTQYFGPGTRLTVL.

This chain connects TRBV28 to TRBJ1-6, with 7 bases matching TRBD1. This CDR3 is built from 14 residues. Trimming at V came to 2 bases and at J to 5 bases, leaving 0 bases not matched to a gene. Germline V gene data show CDR1 as MDHEN and CDR2 as SYDVKM. The CDR3 DNA is TGTGCCAGCAGTTTAGGGACAGATAATTCACCCCTCCACTTT. Translating it yields CASSLGTDNSPLHF.

The chain is built from TRBV19 and TRBJ2-3; D gene unclear. CDR1 and CDR2 (germline): LNHDA, SQIVND (reference sequence). The CDR3 is made up of 12 amino acids. Trimming shortened V by 3 bases and J by 6 bases, and 7 bases separated the two germline ends. The DNA of the CDR3 is TGTGCCAGTAGTATTAACGCGGATACGCAGTATTTT. It translates to CASSINADTQYF.

The V gene is TRBV6-4, the J gene TRBJ1-2; possible D gene TRBD1, 6 bases. The CDR3 consists of 14 residues. The V end lost 0 bases, the J end lost 8 bases, and 13 bases lay between the germline ends. In germline, CDR1 is MRHNA, CDR2 SNTAGT. The CDR3 loop is CASSDSSRGGGYTF. CDR3 nucleotides: TGTGCCAGCAGTGACTCAAGCAGGGGCGGAGGCTACACCTTC.

This chain joins TRBV28 and TRBJ1-5; the D gene is possibly TRBD1 (5 bases). Germline V gives CDR1 MDHEN, CDR2 SYDVKM. V gave up 6 bases and J gave up 9 bases, with 15 bases separating them. The CDR3 is 13 amino acids. CDR3 nucleotide sequence: TGTGCCAGCAGGCGGGGGGGGAGAGGGCCCCAGCATTTT. Translating gives CASRRGGRGPQHF.

This clone has a handful of counts. The chain has TRBV7-2 and TRBJ2-7, with 10 bases that match TRBD1. CDR1 is SGHTA and CDR2 is FQGNSA in the germline V gene. V dropped 5 bases and J dropped 6; count of bases not matched to a gene: 7. CDR3 length equals 14 residues. In nucleotides, the CDR3 is TGTGCCAGCAGCCCGGACAGGGGGATATTCGAGCAGTACTTC. Translation: CASSPDRGIFEQYF.

This clone was detected only a few times. The rearrangement links TRBV7-9 to TRBJ1-1; a possible D gene is TRBD1 (6 bases). The CDR3 consists of 15 residues. Trimming removed 5 bases from V and 4 bases from J, with 17 bases in between. From germline, CDR1 is SEHNR and CDR2 FQNEAQ (reference sequence). For the CDR3, the DNA is TGTGCCAGCAGCCTACTCAGGGGTTTAGGCACTGAAGCTTTCTTT. Amino acids: CASSLLRGLGTEAFF.

J is TRBJ2-1 and V is TRBV7-2; possibly TRBD2 for D (6 bases). The CDR3 has 15 residues. V lost 1 base and J lost 0, with 7 bases in between. Germline CDR1 is SGHTA and CDR2 is FQGNSA. The CDR3 protein is CASSLVGGSYNEQFF. The CDR3 nucleotides are TGTGCCAGCAGCTTAGTGGGGGGCTCCTACAATGAGCAGTTCTTC.

This chain joins TRBV19 and TRBJ1-1; 9 nucleotides line up with TRBD1. This CDR3 region has 15 residues. With V trimmed by 9 bases and J by 3 bases, 11 bases remained unmatched. Germline CDR1 reads LNHDA; CDR2 reads SQIVND (reference sequence). The DNA for the CDR3 is TGTGCCAGCAGAGACTCGGACAGGGGATACACTGAAGCTTTCTTT. Encoded protein: CASRDSDRGYTEAFF.

The chain uses TRBV11-1 and TRBJ1-4; D gene uncertain. Germline assignment: CDR1 SGHAT and CDR2 FQDESV (reference sequence). Trimming left V 3 bases short and J 3 bases short, with 5 bases between. CDR3 length equals 13 residues. As DNA, the CDR3 is TGTGCCAGCAGCTTTAACTCTAATGAAAAACTGTTTTTT. This sequence encodes CASSFNSNEKLFF.

The genes are TRBV30 and TRBJ2-2; 7 bases match TRBD2. J was trimmed by 7 bases and V by 8 bases; bases with no gene match: 13. This CDR3 region has 14 residues. Germline CDR1 is GTSNPN and CDR2 is SVGIG (reference sequence). The CDR3 DNA reads TGTGCCCACCATGACTTCTCGGGAGGCGGGGAGCTGTTTTTT. Amino acids: CAHHDFSGGGELFF. Drawing the rest from reference TRBV30 and TRBJ2-2, the complete variable domain is SQTIHQWPATLVQPVGSPLSLECTVEGTSNPNLYWYRQAAGRGLQLLFYSVGIGQISSEVPQNLSASRPQDRQFILSSKKLLLSDSGFYLCAHHDFSGGGELFFGEGSRLTVL.

This chain links TRBV24-1 with TRBJ2-1; 8 nucleotides agree with TRBD2. The V segment lost 3 bases and the J segment 8 bases; nucleotides outside the gene matches: 14. CDR3 length equals 17 residues. The germline V gene has CDR1 KGHDR and CDR2 SFDVKD. The CDR3 DNA is TGTGCCACCAGTGATCGGAAGAGTGGGACTAGGTCTGATGAGCAGTTCTTC. This gives the protein CATSDRKSGTRSDEQFF.

The chain employs TRBV5-8 and TRBJ2-1; 7 bases fit TRBD2. Germline V lookup: CDR1 SGHTS, CDR2 YDEGEE. The CDR3 is 14 residues long. Germline trimming cut 2 bases from V and 7 bases from J; bases unmatched to any gene: 6. The CDR3 loop reads CASSFRTSWNEQFF. CDR3 nucleotides: TGTGCCAGCAGCTTTAGGACTAGTTGGAATGAGCAGTTCTTC.

The J gene is TRBJ2-7, the V gene TRBV11-2; 8 nucleotides line up with TRBD2. CDR3 length: 14 residues. With V trimmed by 2 bases and J by 5 bases, 5 bases remained unmatched. The germline V gene encodes CDR1 SGHAT and CDR2 FQNNGV. CDR3 residues: CASSLWIAGNEQYF. CDR3 DNA: TGTGCCAGCAGCTTATGGATAGCGGGAAACGAGCAGTACTTC.

V is TRBV27 and J is TRBJ2-4, with D maybe TRBD1 (5 bases). The V and J ends lost 0 bases and 9 bases respectively, with 12 bases between them. Germline V CDR1 and CDR2: MNHEY, SMNVEV (reference sequence). This CDR3 region has 14 residues. The CDR3 DNA reads TGTGCCAGCAGTTTATCGGCAGGGCGTGGCATTCAGTACTTC. Amino acids: CASSLSAGRGIQYF.

The chain has TRBV24-1 and TRBJ1-4, with a tentative D call TRBD1 (5 bases). Trimming stripped 9 bases from V and 0 bases from J, with 19 bases between. CDR1 is KGHDR, CDR2 SFDVKD, per germline. The CDR3 is 17 amino acids. The DNA of the CDR3 is TGTGCCACCCGGGAGTGGAGGGGCCATGCAACTAATGAAAAACTGTTTTTT. Translating it yields CATREWRGHATNEKLFF.

The gene calls are TRBV7-2 and TRBJ1-4; D might be TRBD1 (5 bases). Germline V gene data show CDR1 as SGHTA and CDR2 as FQGNSA. The CDR3 is 14 residues long. Trimming took 6 bases from V and 3 from J, leaving 11 bases between them. CDR3 in amino acids: CASSPRGSNEKLFF. The CDR3 DNA follows: TGTGCCAGCAGTCCACGGGGGTCTAATGAAAAACTGTTTTTT.

V usage is TRBV27 and J usage is TRBJ2-4; 10 bases are a match to TRBD1. Germline CDR1 reads MNHEY; CDR2 reads SMNVEV (reference sequence). This CDR3 is 17 amino acids long. V shed 5 bases, J shed 0 bases, and the junction held 7 bases outside the gene matches. Written as DNA, the CDR3 is TGTGCCAGCAGTATAGACAGGGGGCGCTTAGCCAAAAACATTCAGTACTTC. Amino acid sequence: CASSIDRGRLAKNIQYF.

The chain recombines TRBV28 with TRBJ1-6; D remains unclear. Trimming stripped 4 bases from V and 0 bases from J, with 10 bases between. Germline lookup yields CDR1 MDHEN and CDR2 SYDVKM. This CDR3 is 16 amino acids long. As DNA, the CDR3 is TGTGCCAGCAGTTGGAGGTCTAGCTCCTATAATTCACCCCTCCACTTT. This sequence encodes CASSWRSSSYNSPLHF.